A single sample is the source of the 30 T cell receptor beta chains below, sequenced in a study of OX40 agonist ivuxolimab in advanced cancers. The method was immunoSEQ multiplex PCR; TCRdb's version includes in-frame clones alone and lacks a portion of them. The table lists 45,000 to 60,000 clones, roughly 86% of them singletons. The material was CD4+ or CD8+ T cells sorted from blood, obtained in a trial of the OX40 agonist ivuxolimab. The source of these receptors is an adult with an advanced solid tumor such as melanoma, head and neck, liver or kidney cancer.

V gene TRBV7-2 combines with J gene TRBJ1-1; D not certain. CDR1 SGHTA and CDR2 FQGNSA come from the germline V gene. The germline V and J ends were trimmed by 7 bases and 1 base, with 10 bases remaining between them. This CDR3 spans 13 amino acids. The chain's CDR3 is CASIIDTNTEAFF. CDR3 coding DNA: TGTGCCAGCATCATCGACACGAACACTGAAGCTTTCTTT.

This clone occurred once. This chain connects TRBV9 to TRBJ2-2, with TRBD2 matching 9 bases. The germline CDR1 and CDR2 sequences are SGDLS and YYNGEE. The CDR3 covers 17 residues. Losses at the gene ends were 3 bases for V and 4 bases for J; bases not matched to a gene: 10. The CDR3 sequence is CASSARTSAWVTGELFF. The CDR3 DNA reads as TGTGCCAGCAGCGCCCGGACTAGCGCGTGGGTCACCGGGGAGCTGTTTTTT.

The chain employs TRBV5-1 and TRBJ2-7, with 9 bases fitting TRBD1. The length of the CDR3 is 13 residues. The V segment lost 8 bases and the J segment 1 base; nucleotides outside the gene matches: 4. The germline gives CDR1 SGHRS, CDR2 YFSETQ. The CDR3 spells CARQQGASYEQYF. The DNA of the CDR3 is TGCGCCAGACAACAGGGGGCTTCCTACGAGCAGTACTTC.

The chain is built from TRBV7-9 and TRBJ2-2; TRBD1 matches 8 bases. CDR3 size: 14 residues. Germline V gives CDR1 SEHNR, CDR2 FQNEAQ (reference sequence). After removal of 5 bases from V and 4 bases from J, the junction contained 3 bases not matched to a gene. CDR3 DNA sequence: TGTGCCAGCAGCATCGACAGGGGCACCGGGGAGCTGTTTTTT. This translates into CASSIDRGTGELFF.

This clone was counted a single time. This chain connects TRBV5-1 to TRBJ1-1, with TRBD1 identical over 7 bases. Germline V gene data show CDR1 as SGHRS and CDR2 as YFSETQ. With V trimmed by 5 bases and J by 1 base, 8 bases remained unmatched. The CDR3 has 15 residues. CDR3 loop: CASSFSGQTNTEAFF. CDR3 bases: TGCGCCAGCAGTTTTTCGGGACAGACGAACACTGAAGCTTTCTTT.

J is TRBJ2-4 and V is TRBV5-8; D is undetermined. V was clipped by 5 bases and J by 1 base, with 7 bases between them. CDR1 and CDR2 from the germline V gene are SGHTS and YDEGEE. The CDR3 covers 13 residues. The CDR3 spells CASSFGAKNIQYF. CDR3 nucleotide sequence: TGTGCCAGCAGTTTCGGGGCCAAAAACATTCAGTACTTC. The full variable domain, with the rest looked up from reference TRBV5-8 and TRBJ2-4, is EAGVTQSPTHLIKTRGQQATLRCSPISGHTSVYWYQQALGLGLQFLLWYDEGEERNRGNFPPRFSGRQFPNYSSELNVNALELEDSALYLCASSFGAKNIQYFGAGTRLSVL.

The rearrangement uses TRBV18 and TRBJ2-2, with 7 bases matching TRBD1. Looked up from germline, CDR1 is KGHSH and CDR2 is LQKENI. This CDR3 contains 14 residues. The J segment lost 3 bases and the V segment lost 3 bases, leaving 1 base of the junction unmatched. The CDR3 DNA reads as TGTGCCAGCTCACCCGGGACAGACACCGGGGAGCTGTTTTTT. Amino acid sequence: CASSPGTDTGELFF.

This clone was counted a few times. The chain has TRBV11-3 and TRBJ2-7, with D possibly called TRBD1 or TRBD2 (5 bases each). Germline CDR1 reads SGHNT; CDR2 reads YENEEA. Trimming removed 3 bases at V and 5 bases at J, with 20 bases between. The length of the CDR3 is 16 residues. The DNA for the CDR3 is TGTGCCAGCAGCTTCCCACTAGAGGGGTTTAAGGACGAGCAGTACTTC. This translates into CASSFPLEGFKDEQYF.

This clone has a single count. The chain couples TRBV29-1 to TRBJ2-6; no clear D gene. Trimming cost V 7 bases and J 0 bases, with 16 bases left between them. The CDR3 runs 16 residues. The germline CDR1 and CDR2 sequences are SQVTM and ANQGSEA. CDR3 sequence (DNA): TGCAGCGCCTGGTGGCGCAGAAACTCTGGGGCCAACGTCCTGACTTTC. This sequence encodes CSAWWRRNSGANVLTF. Supplemented by reference TRBV29-1 and TRBJ2-6, the full variable domain reads SAVISQKPSRDICQRGTSLTIQCQVDSQVTMMFWYRQQPGQSLTLIATANQGSEATYESGFVIDKFPISRPNLTFSTLTVSNMSPEDSSIYLCSAWWRRNSGANVLTFGAGSRLTVL.

The V call is TRBV5-1, the J call TRBJ2-7, with D perhaps TRBD2 (5 bases). Per germline, CDR1 SGHRS and CDR2 YFSETQ. V lost 6 bases and J lost 2, with 15 bases in between. The CDR3 runs to 14 residues. As DNA, the CDR3 is TGCGCCAGCATGTCCGGGGTCCAGGCCTACGAGCAGTACTTC. This codes for CASMSGVQAYEQYF.

The V and J genes are TRBV15 and TRBJ2-3, with D possibly being TRBD2 (6 bases). Trimming took 0 bases from V and 0 from J, leaving 16 bases between them. The CDR3 covers 18 residues. In germline, CDR1 is LNHNV, CDR2 YYDKDF (reference sequence). This chain's CDR3 is CATSRDPLAGISTDTQYF. The DNA of the CDR3 is TGTGCCACCAGCAGAGATCCGTTGGCGGGGATAAGCACAGATACGCAGTATTTT. Drawing the rest from reference TRBV15 and TRBJ2-3, the complete variable domain is DAMVIQNPRYQVTQFGKPVTLSCSQTLNHNVMYWYQQKSSQAPKLLFHYYDKDFNNEADTPDNFQSRRPNTSFCFLDIRSPGLGDTAMYLCATSRDPLAGISTDTQYFGPGTRLTVL.

This chain links TRBV27 with TRBJ2-7; 8 bases match TRBD2. Germline V CDR1 and CDR2: MNHEY, SMNVEV (reference sequence). CDR3 size: 14 residues. The J segment lost 3 bases and the V segment lost 5 bases, leaving 6 bases of the junction unmatched. CDR3 nucleotide sequence: TGTGCCAGCAGTGGGGGACTAGGGGTCTACGAGCAGTACTTC. It codes for CASSGGLGVYEQYF.

This clone was detected only a few times. The V and J genes are TRBV29-1 and TRBJ1-1; TRBD1 aligns across 9 bases. The CDR3 length is 13 residues. V shed 7 bases and J 3 bases; nucleotides not matched to a gene: 6. The V gene's germline CDR1 is SQVTM and CDR2 ANQGSEA. For the CDR3, the DNA is TGCAGCGCCGGGACAGGGATGGACACTGAAGCTTTCTTT. Translating it yields CSAGTGMDTEAFF. The complete variable domain, with remaining parts taken from reference TRBV29-1 and TRBJ1-1, reads SAVISQKPSRDICQRGTSLTIQCQVDSQVTMMFWYRQQPGQSLTLIATANQGSEATYESGFVIDKFPISRPNLTFSTLTVSNMSPEDSSIYLCSAGTGMDTEAFFGQGTRLTVV.

The chain has TRBV19 and TRBJ2-4; a possible D gene is TRBD1 (5 bases). The V end lost 5 bases, the J end lost 0 bases, and 8 bases lay between the germline ends. Germline V gene sequence: CDR1 LNHDA, CDR2 SQIVND (reference sequence). There are 14 residues in the CDR3. This CDR3 reads CASSPGLAKNIQYF. The CDR3 DNA reads as TGTGCCAGTAGTCCAGGGCTAGCCAAAAACATTCAGTACTTC.

The chain's CDR3 is CASSISGSAKNIQYF. CDR3 DNA sequence: TGTGCCAGTAGTATAAGTGGTTCCGCCAAAAACATTCAGTACTTC. V and J are TRBV19 and TRBJ2-4; no reliable D call. Germline CDR1 is LNHDA and CDR2 is SQIVND (reference sequence). The CDR3 covers 15 residues. Trimming pared 2 bases from V and 1 base from J, leaving 9 bases between. Complete variable domain (other parts from reference TRBV19 and TRBJ2-4): DGGITQSPKYLFRKEGQNVTLSCEQNLNHDAMYWYRQDPGQGLRLIYYSQIVNDFQKGDIAEGYSVSREKKESFPLTVTSAQKNPTAFYLCASSISGSAKNIQYFGAGTRLSVL.

V and J are TRBV11-3 and TRBJ2-3; 8 nucleotides agree with TRBD1. Germline V gene lookup returns CDR1 SGHNT and CDR2 YENEEA. The CDR3 runs 15 residues. V lost 4 bases to trimming and J lost 0 bases; unmatched junction nucleotides: 3. CDR3: CASSSGQVSTDTQYF. The CDR3 bases are TGTGCCAGCAGCTCGGGACAGGTCAGCACAGATACGCAGTATTTT.

This rearrangement joins TRBV6-5 to TRBJ2-1; 12 bases are a match to TRBD2. Per the germline V gene, CDR1 is MNHEY and CDR2 is SVGAGI. The V segment lost 4 bases and the J segment 4 bases; nucleotides outside the gene matches: 5. This CDR3 contains 16 residues. The CDR3 region has the DNA TGTGCCAGCAGTTCCACCCTAGCGGGAGGGTACAATGAGCAGTTCTTC. Amino acids: CASSSTLAGGYNEQFF.

The rearrangement uses TRBV2 and TRBJ2-2; no clear D. There are 14 residues in the CDR3. Germline CDR1 and CDR2: SNHLY and FYNNEI. V was clipped by 0 bases and J by 5 bases, with 7 bases between them. The CDR3 reads CASSEAMRTGELFF. CDR3 sequence (DNA): TGTGCCAGCAGTGAAGCTATGAGGACCGGGGAGCTGTTTTTT.

The J gene is TRBJ1-6, the V gene TRBV5-1, with no clear D. This CDR3 contains 14 residues. Germline-derived CDR1 and CDR2 are SGHRS and YFSETQ. V gave up 1 base and J gave up 8 bases, with 10 bases separating them. The CDR3 DNA is TGCGCCAGCAGCTTGACAGACCCCTATTCACCCCTCCACTTT. Translated: CASSLTDPYSPLHF.

The rearrangement uses TRBV18 and TRBJ2-7; 8 bases line up with TRBD2. The germline CDR1 and CDR2 sequences are KGHSH and LQKENI. J gave up 3 bases and V 5 bases, and 15 bases lay outside the gene matches. CDR3 length: 17 amino acids. CDR3 residues: CASSGPLEREGRYEQYF. The CDR3 DNA reads as TGTGCCAGCTCAGGACCCCTTGAACGGGAGGGCCGCTACGAGCAGTACTTC. The entire variable domain, with the rest obtained from reference TRBV18 and TRBJ2-7, is as follows: NAGVMQNPRHLVRRRGQEARLRCSPMKGHSHVYWYRQLPEEGLKFMVYLQKENIIDESGMPKERFSAEFPKEGPSILRIQQVVRGDSAAYFCASSGPLEREGRYEQYFGPGTRLTVT.

The V and J genes are TRBV5-1 and TRBJ2-7, with 9 bases matching TRBD2. There are 14 residues in the CDR3. V dropped 0 bases and J dropped 3; count of bases not matched to a gene: 1. CDR1 is SGHRS, CDR2 YFSETQ, per germline. This CDR3 is CASSLASGNYEQYF. In nucleotides, the CDR3 is TGCGCCAGCAGCTTGGCTAGCGGGAACTACGAGCAGTACTTC. Full variable domain (remainder filled in from reference TRBV5-1 and TRBJ2-7): KAGVTQTPRYLIKTRGQQVTLSCSPISGHRSVSWYQQTPGQGLQFLFEYFSETQRNKGNFPGRFSGRQFSNSRSEMNVSTLELGDSALYLCASSLASGNYEQYFGPGTRLTVT.

The sample holds one count of this clone. The chain uses TRBV29-1 and TRBJ1-1; D gene ambiguous. This CDR3 comprises 11 residues. The germline gives CDR1 SQVTM, CDR2 ANQGSEA. V was cut by 2 bases and J by 7 bases, with 8 bases left in between. The CDR3 here is CSVETLFEAFF. The CDR3 DNA reads as TGCAGCGTTGAAACTCTATTTGAAGCTTTCTTT.

V is TRBV10-1 and J is TRBJ2-2, with D perhaps TRBD2 (6 bases). With 3 bases removed from V and 1 base from J, the gap between germline ends came to 9 bases. The length of the CDR3 is 15 residues. The germline gives CDR1 WNHNN, CDR2 SYGVQD (reference sequence). In DNA form, the CDR3 reads TGCGCCAGCAGTGAAAATAGCGGGAACACCGGGGAGCTGTTTTTT. Protein product: CASSENSGNTGELFF.

The chain combines TRBV5-6 with TRBJ2-3; TRBD2 aligns across 9 bases. The CDR3 is 16 residues long. The V and J ends lost 1 base and 2 bases, in that order; junction bases with no gene match: 5. Germline V gives CDR1 SGHDT, CDR2 YYEEEE. The CDR3, as DNA: TGTGCCAGCAGCTTGAGGCTAGCGGGATCCACAGATACGCAGTATTTT. The encoded protein is CASSLRLAGSTDTQYF.

The J gene is TRBJ2-3, the V gene TRBV6-1; unclear D gene. Germline V gene data show CDR1 as MNHNS and CDR2 as SASEGT. The CDR3 is made up of 11 amino acids. V was shortened by 5 bases and J by 6 bases, with 6 bases between the two germline ends. CDR3 DNA sequence: TGTGCCAGCAGTTACCAGGATACGCAGTATTTT. It translates to CASSYQDTQYF.

The V and J genes are TRBV14 and TRBJ2-6; 10 bases agree with TRBD2. V gave up 0 bases and J gave up 3 bases; unmatched junction bases: 8. Germline V CDR1 and CDR2: SGHDN, FVKESK. The CDR3 length is 19 residues. CDR3 DNA: TGTGCCAGCAGCCAAGATGGTCTAGCGGGAGTATATGGGGCCAACGTCCTGACTTTC. Translated: CASSQDGLAGVYGANVLTF.

This chain uses TRBV29-1 with TRBJ2-1, with 7 bases identical to TRBD1. Germline V lookup: CDR1 SQVTM, CDR2 ANQGSEA. The CDR3 has 15 residues. Trimming cost V 6 bases and J 0 bases; bases outside gene matches: 8. CDR3 amino acids: CSVLRPGGSYNEQFF. CDR3 coding DNA: TGCAGCGTACTCCGCCCAGGGGGCTCCTACAATGAGCAGTTCTTC.

This chain uses TRBV19 with TRBJ2-7; D is unclear. The V gene's germline CDR1 is LNHDA and CDR2 SQIVND (reference sequence). This CDR3 has 11 residues. V lost 7 bases, J lost 2 bases, and 6 bases lay in between. The CDR3 reads CASTQTYEQYF. CDR3 coding DNA: TGTGCCAGTACCCAGACCTACGAGCAGTACTTC.

V and J are TRBV19 and TRBJ2-3; D gene ambiguous. Between the trimmed V and J ends, which lost 5 bases and 2 bases, there was a span of 11 bases. This CDR3 region has 14 residues. Looked up from germline, CDR1 is LNHDA and CDR2 is SQIVND (reference sequence). As DNA, the CDR3 is TGTGCCAGTAGTCCTGGGTCGTTCACAGATACGCAGTATTTT. Residues: CASSPGSFTDTQYF.

CDR3 loop: CASSLRGLAGAPEETQYF. As DNA, the CDR3 is TGTGCCAGCAGCTTAAGGGGACTAGCGGGAGCTCCAGAAGAGACCCAGTACTTC. The gene calls are TRBV7-6 and TRBJ2-5, with 14 bases that match TRBD2. V shed 2 bases, J shed 3 bases, and the junction held 8 bases outside the gene matches. CDR1 and CDR2 from the germline V gene are SGHVS and FNYEAQ. The CDR3 spans 18 residues.